The clone carrying this T cell receptor beta chain showed up just a few times. What it binds is not known. Clones were sequenced by immunoSEQ multiplex PCR, and TCRdb holds only the in-frame ones, with some missing. The sample yields 12,000 or so clones, around nine tenths seen once. The V end was cut by 5 bases, the J end by 0 bases, with 17 bases between. The CDR3 is 17 residues long. Germline CDR1 SEHNR, CDR2 FQNEAQ (reference sequence). The data originate from a study of chemoradiotherapy in HPV16-positive cancers. Study overall: A couple of HPV16-positive patients' cells yielded candidate HPV-specific clones and common motifs. General study findings and limits: Candidate HPV-specific clones and E7-related TCR motifs grew in tumor during treatment. Better recurrence-free survival went with HPV-responsive T-cell expansion in HPV16-positive patients.

Repeated repertoire sampling spanned the course of chemoradiotherapy. The specimen was blood, collected from a patient who underwent chemoradiotherapy. V is TRBV7-9 and J is TRBJ1-3, with D perhaps matching TRBD1 (6 bases). The clonotype comes from a human donor with HPV-associated anogenital cancer. The CDR3 bases are TGTGCCAGCAGCGGAGAGGGGGACGGTTACTCTGGAAACACCATATATTTT. It codes for CASSGEGDGYSGNTIYF.